These 2 T cell receptor beta chains were sequenced from one sample in a study of blood T cell repertoires in COVID-19. The protocol was immunoSEQ multiplex PCR, while the TCRdb copy is restricted to in-frame clones and leaves out a portion. The repertoire consists of 97,000 or so clones, with around nine tenths occurring once and the leading ten covering 3%. The sequenced material came from peripheral blood. The receptors shown here come from a man aged 45-60 years with active or convalescent COVID-19.

J is TRBJ1-2 and V is TRBV4-1; D perhaps matches TRBD1 (5 bases). Germline V gene data show CDR1 as MGHRA and CDR2 as YSYEKL. V shed 0 bases and J shed 2 bases, with 10 bases lying between them. The CDR3 is 15 amino acids. Here the CDR3 reads CASSQDGAANYGYTF. For the CDR3, the DNA is TGCGCCAGCAGCCAAGATGGGGCGGCGAACTATGGCTACACCTTC.

The chain recombines TRBV20-1 with TRBJ1-1; D not certain. This CDR3 comprises 10 residues. Germline-derived CDR1 and CDR2 are DFQATT and SNEGSKA (reference sequence). V was cut by 0 bases and J by 7 bases, with 3 bases left in between. The CDR3 DNA is TGCAGTGCTAGAGATCTTGAAGCTTTCTTT. Translation: CSARDLEAFF.